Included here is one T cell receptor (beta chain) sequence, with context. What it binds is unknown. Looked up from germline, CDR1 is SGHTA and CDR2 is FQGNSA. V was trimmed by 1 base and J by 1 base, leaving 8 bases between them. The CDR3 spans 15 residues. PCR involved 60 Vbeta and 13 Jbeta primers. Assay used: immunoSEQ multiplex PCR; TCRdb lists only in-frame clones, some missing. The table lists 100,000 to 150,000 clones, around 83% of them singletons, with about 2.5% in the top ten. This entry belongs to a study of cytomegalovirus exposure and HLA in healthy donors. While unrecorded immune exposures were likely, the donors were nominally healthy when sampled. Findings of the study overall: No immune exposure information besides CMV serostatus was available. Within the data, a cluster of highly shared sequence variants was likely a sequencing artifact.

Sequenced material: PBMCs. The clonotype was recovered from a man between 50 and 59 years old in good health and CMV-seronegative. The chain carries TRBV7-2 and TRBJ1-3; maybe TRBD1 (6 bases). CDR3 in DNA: TGTGCCAGCAGCTTAGAGGGGACATCTGGAAACACCATATATTTT. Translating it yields CASSLEGTSGNTIYF.